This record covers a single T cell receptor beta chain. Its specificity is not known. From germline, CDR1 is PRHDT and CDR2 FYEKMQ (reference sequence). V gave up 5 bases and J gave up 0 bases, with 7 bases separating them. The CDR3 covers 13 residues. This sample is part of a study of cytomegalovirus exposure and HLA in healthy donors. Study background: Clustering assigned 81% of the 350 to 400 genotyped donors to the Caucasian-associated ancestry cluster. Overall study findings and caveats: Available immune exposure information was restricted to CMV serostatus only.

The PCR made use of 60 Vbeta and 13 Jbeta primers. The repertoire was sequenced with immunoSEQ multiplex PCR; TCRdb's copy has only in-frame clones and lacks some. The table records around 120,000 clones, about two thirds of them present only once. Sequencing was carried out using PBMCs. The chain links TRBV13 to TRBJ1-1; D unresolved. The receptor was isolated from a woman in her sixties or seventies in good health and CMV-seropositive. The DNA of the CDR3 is TGTGCCAGCAGCGTCCCTTTGAACACTGAAGCTTTCTTT. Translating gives CASSVPLNTEAFF.